This T cell receptor (beta chain) derives from a study of T cell repertoires in cytomegalovirus infection. As concerns this clonotype: Its antigen is undetermined.

TCRdb re-called the reads through MiXCR, storing one row per CDR3 protein. The profile shows 830,000 or so distinct CDR3 sequences, less than 35% of them singletons. The sample was cultured CD8+ T cells from PBMCs, taken from culture after CMV antigen stimulation. This receptor was identified in a human donor in good health (CMV status not recorded). Some clones in this sample may be carry-over from other donors' samples.

The CDR3 is CSARDIGKQETQYF. Written as DNA, the CDR3 is TGCAGTGCTAGAGATATCGGGAAACAAGAGACCCAGTACTTC. The chain combines TRBV20-1 with TRBJ2-5; a possible D gene is TRBD2 (5 bases). Germline CDR1 is DFQATT and CDR2 is SNEGSKA (reference sequence). The CDR3 covers 14 residues. V lost 0 bases to trimming and J lost 2 bases, with 10 bases between them.